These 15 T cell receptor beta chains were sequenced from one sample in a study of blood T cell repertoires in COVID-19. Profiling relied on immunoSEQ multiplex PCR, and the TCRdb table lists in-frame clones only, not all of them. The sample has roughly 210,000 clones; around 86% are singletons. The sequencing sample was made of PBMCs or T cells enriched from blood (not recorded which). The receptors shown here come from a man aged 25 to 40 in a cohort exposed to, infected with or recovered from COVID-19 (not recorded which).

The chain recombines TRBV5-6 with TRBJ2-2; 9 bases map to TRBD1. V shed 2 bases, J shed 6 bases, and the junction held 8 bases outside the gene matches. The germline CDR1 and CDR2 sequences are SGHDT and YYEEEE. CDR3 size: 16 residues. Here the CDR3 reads CASSFPGQGSPGELFF. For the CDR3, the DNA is TGTGCCAGCAGCTTCCCGGGACAGGGTTCACCCGGGGAGCTGTTTTTT. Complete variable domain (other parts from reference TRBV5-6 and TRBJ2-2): DAGVTQSPTHLIKTRGQQVTLRCSPKSGHDTVSWYQQALGQGPQFIFQYYEEEERQRGNFPDRFSGHQFPNYSSELNVNALLLGDSALYLCASSFPGQGSPGELFFGEGSRLTVL.

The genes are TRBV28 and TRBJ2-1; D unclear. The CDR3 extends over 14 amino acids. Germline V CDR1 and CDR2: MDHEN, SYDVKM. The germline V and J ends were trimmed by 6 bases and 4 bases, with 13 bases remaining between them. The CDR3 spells CASRSVTIYNEQFF. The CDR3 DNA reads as TGTGCCAGCAGGTCCGTTACTATATACAATGAGCAGTTCTTC. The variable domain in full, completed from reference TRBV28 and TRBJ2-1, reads DVKVTQSSRYLVKRTGEKVFLECVQDMDHENMFWYRQDPGLGLRLIYFSYDVKMKEKGDIPEGYSVSREKKERFSLILESASTNQTSMYLCASRSVTIYNEQFFGPGTRLTVL.

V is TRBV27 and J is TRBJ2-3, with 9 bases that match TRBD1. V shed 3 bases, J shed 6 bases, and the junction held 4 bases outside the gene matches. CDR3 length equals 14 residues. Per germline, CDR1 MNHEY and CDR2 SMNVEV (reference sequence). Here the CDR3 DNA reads TGTGCCAGCAGTTTGGGACAGGGTGGGGATACGCAGTATTTT. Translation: CASSLGQGGDTQYF.

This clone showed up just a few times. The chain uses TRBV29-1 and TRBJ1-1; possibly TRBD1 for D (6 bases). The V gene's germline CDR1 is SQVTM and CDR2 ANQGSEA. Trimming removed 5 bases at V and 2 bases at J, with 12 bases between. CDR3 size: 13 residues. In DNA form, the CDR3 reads TGCAGCGTTCTTACAGGGAAAAACACTGAAGCTTTCTTT. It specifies CSVLTGKNTEAFF.

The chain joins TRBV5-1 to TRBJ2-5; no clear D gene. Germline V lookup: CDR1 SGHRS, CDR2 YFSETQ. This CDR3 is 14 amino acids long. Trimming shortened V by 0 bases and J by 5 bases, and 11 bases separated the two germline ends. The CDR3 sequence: CASSLAEVQETQYF. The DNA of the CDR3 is TGCGCCAGCAGCTTGGCCGAGGTGCAGGAGACCCAGTACTTC.

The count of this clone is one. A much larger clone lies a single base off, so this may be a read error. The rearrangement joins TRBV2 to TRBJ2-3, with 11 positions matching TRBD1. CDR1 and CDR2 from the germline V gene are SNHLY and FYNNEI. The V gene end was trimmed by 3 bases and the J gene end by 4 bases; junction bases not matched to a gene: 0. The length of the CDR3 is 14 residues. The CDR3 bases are TGTGCCAGCAGTGAGGGACAGGGGGCAGATACGCAGTATTTT. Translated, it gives CASSEGQGADTQYF.

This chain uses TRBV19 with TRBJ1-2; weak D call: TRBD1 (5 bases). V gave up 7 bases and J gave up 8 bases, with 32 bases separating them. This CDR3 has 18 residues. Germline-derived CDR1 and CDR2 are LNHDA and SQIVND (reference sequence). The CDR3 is CASMPRGDRGAGAGGYTF. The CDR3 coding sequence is TGTGCCAGTATGCCCCGAGGGGACCGGGGCGCCGGGGCGGGAGGCTACACCTTC.

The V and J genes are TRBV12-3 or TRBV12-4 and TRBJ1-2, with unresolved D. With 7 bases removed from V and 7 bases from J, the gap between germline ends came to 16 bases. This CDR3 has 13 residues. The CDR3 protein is CASTHRRLGGYTF. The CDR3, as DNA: TGTGCCAGCACCCATCGGAGGTTGGGTGGCTACACCTTC.

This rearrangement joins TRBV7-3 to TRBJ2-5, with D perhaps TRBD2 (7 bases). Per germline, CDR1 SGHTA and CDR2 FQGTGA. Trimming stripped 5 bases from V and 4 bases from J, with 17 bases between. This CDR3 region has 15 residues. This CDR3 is CASSGVQGRVETQYF. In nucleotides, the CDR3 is TGTGCCAGCAGCGGGGTCCAGGGGAGGGTAGAGACCCAGTACTTC.

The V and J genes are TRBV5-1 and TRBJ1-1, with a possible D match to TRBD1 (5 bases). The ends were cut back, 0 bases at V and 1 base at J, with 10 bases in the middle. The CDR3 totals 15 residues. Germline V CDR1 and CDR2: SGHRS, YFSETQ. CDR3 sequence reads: CASSLVRTKNTEAFF. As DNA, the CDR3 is TGCGCCAGCAGCTTGGTACGGACAAAGAACACTGAAGCTTTCTTT.

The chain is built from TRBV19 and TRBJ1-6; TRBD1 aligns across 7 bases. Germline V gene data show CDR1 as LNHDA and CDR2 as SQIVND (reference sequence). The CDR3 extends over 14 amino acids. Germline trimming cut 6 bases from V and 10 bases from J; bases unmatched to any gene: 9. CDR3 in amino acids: CASRGQEQGSPLHF. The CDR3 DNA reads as TGTGCCAGTAGAGGACAGGAGCAGGGGTCACCCCTCCACTTT.

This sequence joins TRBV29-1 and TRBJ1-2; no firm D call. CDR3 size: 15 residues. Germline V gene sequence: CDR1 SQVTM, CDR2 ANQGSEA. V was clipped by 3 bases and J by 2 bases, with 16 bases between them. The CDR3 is CSVDRPSLGNYGYTF. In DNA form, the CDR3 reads TGCAGCGTTGACAGGCCCTCCCTCGGAAACTATGGCTACACCTTC.

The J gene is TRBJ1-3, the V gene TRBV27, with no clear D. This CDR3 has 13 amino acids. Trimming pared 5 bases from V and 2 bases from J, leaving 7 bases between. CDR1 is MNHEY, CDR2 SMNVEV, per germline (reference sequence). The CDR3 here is CASSPDTGNTIYF. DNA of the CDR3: TGTGCCAGCAGTCCAGATACTGGAAACACCATATATTTT.

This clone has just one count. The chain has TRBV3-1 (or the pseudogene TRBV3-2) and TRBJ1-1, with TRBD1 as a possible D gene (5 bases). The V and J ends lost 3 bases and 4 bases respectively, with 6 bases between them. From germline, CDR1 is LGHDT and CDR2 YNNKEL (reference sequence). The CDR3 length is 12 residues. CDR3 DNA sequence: TGTGCCAGCAGCCAGGGGCTCACTGAAGCTTTCTTT. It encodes CASSQGLTEAFF.

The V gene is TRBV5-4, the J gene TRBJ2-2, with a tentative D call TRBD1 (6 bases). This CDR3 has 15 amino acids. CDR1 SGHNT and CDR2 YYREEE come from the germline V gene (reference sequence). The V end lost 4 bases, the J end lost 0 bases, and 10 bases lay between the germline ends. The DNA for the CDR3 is TGTGCCAGCAGCGAGGACAGAACGAACACCGGGGAGCTGTTTTTT. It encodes CASSEDRTNTGELFF.